Presented here are 14 T cell receptor beta chains from one specimen sequenced in a study of blood T cells in healthy people across ages. Next came a second PCR, run for roughly 6 to 11 cycles, which used a sample-barcoded 5' primer along with a J-beta primer mix. One entry per CDR3 protein results from TCRdb running MiXCR on the 5' RACE reads. The repertoire consists of about 570,000 distinct CDR3 sequences, with about 26% occurring once and the leading ten covering roughly 20%. The specimen sequenced was blood. Receptors were obtained from a woman in her sixties or seventies in good health.

This clonotype occurred a few times. In DNA, the CDR3 is TGTGCCAGCAGGTGGACTAGCGGGGGGGAAGAGACCCAGTACTTC. This encodes CASRWTSGGEETQYF. The V call is TRBV7-2, the J call TRBJ2-7, with 15 bases matching TRBD2. The J call could be wrong; TRBJ2-5 is a better fit for the DNA end. Germline V gene sequence: CDR1 SGHTA, CDR2 FQGNSA. CDR3 length: 15 amino acids.

Only a few counts were recorded for this clonotype. This rearrangement joins TRBV11-3 to TRBJ2-1; D possibly corresponds to TRBD1 (5 bases). V was cut by 4 bases and J by 2 bases, with 12 bases left in between. The CDR3 totals 15 residues. The germline V gene has CDR1 SGHNT and CDR2 YENEEA. CDR3 sequence reads: CASSSEIGAYNEQFF. The CDR3 DNA reads TGTGCCAGCAGCTCGGAGATAGGGGCCTACAATGAGCAGTTCTTC.

This chain connects TRBV4-2 to TRBJ2-4; D gene unclear. The germline CDR1 and CDR2 sequences are LGHNA and YNFKEQ. The CDR3 is made up of 11 amino acids. V was clipped by 3 bases and J by 6 bases, with 3 bases between them. The CDR3 DNA sequence: TGTGCCAGCAGCCAGGGAAACATTCAGTACTTC. The encoded protein is CASSQGNIQYF.

This clonotype came up a few times. The V and J genes are TRBV21-1 and TRBJ2-4; TRBD1, the table's D call, was not compared with the DNA. TRBV21-1 is described as a pseudogene. CDR3 length: 17 amino acids. The CDR3 sequence: CASSIREKGVAKNIQYF. The CDR3 DNA follows: TGTGCCAGCAGCATCCGGGAGAAAGGTGTAGCCAAAAACATTCAGTACTTC.

This chain connects TRBV7-3 to TRBJ2-1, with TRBD2 matching over 12 bases. Trimming at V came to 6 bases and at J to 7 bases, leaving 4 bases not matched to a gene. The germline V gene encodes CDR1 SGHTA and CDR2 FQGTGA. This CDR3 has 14 amino acids. The chain's CDR3 is CASRLAGGANEQFF. For the CDR3, the DNA is TGTGCCAGCAGACTAGCGGGGGGCGCGAATGAGCAGTTCTTC. The full variable domain, with the rest looked up from reference TRBV7-3 and TRBJ2-1, is GAGVSQTPSNKVTEKGKYVELRCDPISGHTALYWYRQSLGQGPEFLIYFQGTGAADDSGLPNDRFFAVRPEGSVSTLKIQRTERGDSAVYLCASRLAGGANEQFFGPGTRLTVL.

This clonotype showed up just a few times. The chain links TRBV29-1 to TRBJ2-7; D not resolved. Trimming removed 7 bases from V and 2 bases from J, with 15 bases in between. Germline V lookup: CDR1 SQVTM, CDR2 ANQGSEA. The CDR3 covers 13 residues. CDR3 DNA: TGCAGCGCCCGGTCAACTGGACCCTACGAGCAGTACTTC. Protein product: CSARSTGPYEQYF.

With regard to this clonotype: At one of its ends the junction is not consistent with the germline gene, which may arise from a read error. The CDR3 region has the DNA TGCGGTGCGAGGACAGGATCGGTTAACTATGGCTACACCTTC. Protein sequence: CGARTGSVNYGYTF. The chain combines TRBV20-1 with TRBJ1-2; 7 nucleotides agree with TRBD1. The CDR3 totals 14 residues. CDR1 is DFQATT and CDR2 is SNEGSKA in the germline V gene (reference sequence).

This clonotype was picked up a small number of times. The V call is TRBV9, the J call TRBJ2-5; either TRBD1 or TRBD2 may fit D (5 bases each). The CDR3 extends over 15 amino acids. V lost 0 bases and J lost 2, with 11 bases in between. Germline V gene lookup returns CDR1 SGDLS and CDR2 YYNGEE. This CDR3 is CASSVDFGGQETQYF. CDR3 DNA: TGTGCCAGCAGCGTAGATTTTGGGGGTCAAGAGACCCAGTACTTC.

This clonotype was seen a handful of times. CDR3: CSATESPSSRANVLTF. The DNA for the CDR3 is TGCAGCGCTACCGAGAGCCCAAGTTCAAGGGCCAACGTCCTGACTTTC. The V call is TRBV29-1, the J call TRBJ2-6; D is uncertain. The V and J ends lost 7 bases and 5 bases respectively, with 21 bases between them. This CDR3 is built from 16 residues. The germline V gene has CDR1 SQVTM and CDR2 ANQGSEA.

This clonotype was detected a few times. The J gene is TRBJ1-4, the V gene TRBV30; maybe TRBD1 (6 bases). Germline V gives CDR1 GTSNPN, CDR2 SVGIG (reference sequence). The CDR3 spans 17 residues. Trimming shortened V by 1 base and J by 0 bases, and 15 bases separated the two germline ends. The CDR3 nucleotides are TGTGCCTGGAGTGCCTCGGGGACAACTGCAACTAATGAAAAACTGTTTTTT. Encoded protein: CAWSASGTTATNEKLFF.

The genes are TRBV6-5 and TRBJ1-6; 10 nucleotides align to TRBD1. In germline, CDR1 is MNHEY, CDR2 SVGAGI. The CDR3 has 16 residues. The V segment lost 2 bases and the J segment 6 bases; nucleotides outside the gene matches: 4. The CDR3, as DNA: TGTGCCAGCAGTTACGAAGGGACAGGGGCTAATTCACCCCTCCACTTT. This gives the protein CASSYEGTGANSPLHF.

This clonotype was recorded at least ten times. The chain links TRBV6-2 or TRBV6-3 to TRBJ2-2; 8 bases are shared with TRBD1. Germline V CDR1 and CDR2: MNHEY, SVGEGT. This CDR3 comprises 15 residues. V lost 7 bases and J lost 1; bases outside the gene matches: 5. The CDR3 bases are TGTGCCAGCAAGCGTGGGACAGGGAACACCGGGGAGCTGTTTTTT. It is translated as CASKRGTGNTGELFF.

This clonotype showed up many times. CDR3 bases: TGCGCCAGCAGCTTTGGCAGCAATTCTTACCAAGAGACCCAGTACTTC. This translates into CASSFGSNSYQETQYF. J is TRBJ2-5 and V is TRBV5-1; D gene uncertain. The CDR3 consists of 16 residues. V was cut by 2 bases and J by 0 bases, with 14 bases left in between. Looked up from germline, CDR1 is SGHRS and CDR2 is YFSETQ.

The rearrangement links TRBV12-3 or TRBV12-4 to TRBJ1-1; D is uncertain. The CDR3 is 15 residues long. With 5 bases removed from V and 3 bases from J, the gap between germline ends came to 16 bases. For the CDR3, the DNA is TGTGCCAGCAGTCCCTACCCCCGAGATCACACTGAAGCTTTCTTT. This sequence encodes CASSPYPRDHTEAFF.